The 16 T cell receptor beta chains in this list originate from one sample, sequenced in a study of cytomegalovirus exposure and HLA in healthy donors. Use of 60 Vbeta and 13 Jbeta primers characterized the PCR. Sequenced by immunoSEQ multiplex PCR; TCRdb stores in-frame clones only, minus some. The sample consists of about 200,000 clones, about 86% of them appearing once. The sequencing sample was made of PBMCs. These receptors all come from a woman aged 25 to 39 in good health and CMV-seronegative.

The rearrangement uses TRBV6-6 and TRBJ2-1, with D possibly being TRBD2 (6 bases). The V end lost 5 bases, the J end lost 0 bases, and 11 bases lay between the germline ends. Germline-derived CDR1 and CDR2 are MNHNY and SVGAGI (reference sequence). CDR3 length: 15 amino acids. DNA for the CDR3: TGTGCCAGCAGTATAGCGGCTTTCTCCTACAATGAGCAGTTCTTC. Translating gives CASSIAAFSYNEQFF.

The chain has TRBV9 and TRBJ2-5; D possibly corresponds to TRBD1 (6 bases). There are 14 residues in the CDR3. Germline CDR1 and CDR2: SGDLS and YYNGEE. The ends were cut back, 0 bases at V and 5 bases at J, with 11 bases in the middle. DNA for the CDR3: TGTGCCAGCAGCGTAGGGACAGTGAGTGAGACCCAGTACTTC. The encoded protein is CASSVGTVSETQYF.

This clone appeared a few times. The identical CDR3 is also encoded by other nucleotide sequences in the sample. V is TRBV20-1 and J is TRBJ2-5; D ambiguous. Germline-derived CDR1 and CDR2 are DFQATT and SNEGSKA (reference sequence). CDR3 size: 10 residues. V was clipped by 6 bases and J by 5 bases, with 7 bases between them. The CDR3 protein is CSATGETQYF. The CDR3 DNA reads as TGCAGTGCCACCGGGGAGACCCAGTACTTC.

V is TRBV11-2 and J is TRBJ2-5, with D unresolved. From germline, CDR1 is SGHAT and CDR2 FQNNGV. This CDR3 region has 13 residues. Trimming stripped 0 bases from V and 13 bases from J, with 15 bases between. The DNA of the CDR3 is TGTGCCAGCAGCTTAGATCATATCACCTATACGTACTTC. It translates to CASSLDHITYTYF. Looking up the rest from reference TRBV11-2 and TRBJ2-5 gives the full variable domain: EAGVAQSPRYKIIEKRQSVAFWCNPISGHATLYWYQQILGQGPKLLIQFQNNGVVDDSQLPKDRFSAERLKGVDSTLKIQPAKLEDSAVYLCASSLDHITYTYFGPGTRLLVL.

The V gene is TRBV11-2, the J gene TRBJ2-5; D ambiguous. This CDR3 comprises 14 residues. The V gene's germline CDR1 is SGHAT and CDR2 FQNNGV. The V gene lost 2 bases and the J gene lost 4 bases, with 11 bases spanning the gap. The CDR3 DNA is TGTGCCAGCAGCTTAATTGGGTCGGGAGAGACCCAGTACTTC. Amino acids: CASSLIGSGETQYF.

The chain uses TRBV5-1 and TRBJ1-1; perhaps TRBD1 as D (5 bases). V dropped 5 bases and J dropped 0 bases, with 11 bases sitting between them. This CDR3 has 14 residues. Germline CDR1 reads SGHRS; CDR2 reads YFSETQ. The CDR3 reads CASSTGTLNTEAFF. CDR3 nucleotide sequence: TGCGCCAGCAGTACCGGGACTTTGAACACTGAAGCTTTCTTT.

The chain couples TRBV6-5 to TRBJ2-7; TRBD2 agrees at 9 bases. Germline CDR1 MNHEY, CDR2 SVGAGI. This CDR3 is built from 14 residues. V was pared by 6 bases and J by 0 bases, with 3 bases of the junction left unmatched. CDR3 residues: CASSYSGSSYEQYF. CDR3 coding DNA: TGTGCCAGCAGCTATAGCGGGAGCTCCTACGAGCAGTACTTC.

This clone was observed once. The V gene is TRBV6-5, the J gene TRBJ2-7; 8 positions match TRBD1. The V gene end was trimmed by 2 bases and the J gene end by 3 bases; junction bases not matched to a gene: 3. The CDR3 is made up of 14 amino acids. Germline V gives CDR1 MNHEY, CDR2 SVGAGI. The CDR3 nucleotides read TGTGCCAGCAGTTACAGCGACAGGGGCTACGAGCAGTACTTC. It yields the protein CASSYSDRGYEQYF.

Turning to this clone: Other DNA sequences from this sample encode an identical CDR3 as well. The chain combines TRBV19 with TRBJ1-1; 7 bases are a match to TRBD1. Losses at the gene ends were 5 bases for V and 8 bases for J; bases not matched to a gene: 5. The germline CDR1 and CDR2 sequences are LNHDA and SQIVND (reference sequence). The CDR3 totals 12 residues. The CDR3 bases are TGTGCCAGTAGTGTACTACAGGGGGAAGCTTTCTTT. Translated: CASSVLQGEAFF.

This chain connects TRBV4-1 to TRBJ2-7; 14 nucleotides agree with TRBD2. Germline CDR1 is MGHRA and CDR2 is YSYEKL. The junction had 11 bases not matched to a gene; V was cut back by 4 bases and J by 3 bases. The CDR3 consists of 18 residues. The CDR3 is CASSRQTSGGAWGYEQYF. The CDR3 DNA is TGCGCCAGCAGCCGCCAGACTAGCGGGGGGGCCTGGGGCTACGAGCAGTACTTC.

The CDR3 protein is CASSFTGERTQYF. The DNA for the CDR3 is TGTGCCAGCAGCTTCACAGGGGAGCGGACGCAGTATTTT. This rearrangement joins TRBV5-4 to TRBJ2-3, with 7 bases fitting TRBD1. Germline CDR1 and CDR2: SGHNT and YYREEE (reference sequence). V lost 2 bases to trimming and J lost 9 bases; unmatched junction nucleotides: 6. There are 13 residues in the CDR3.

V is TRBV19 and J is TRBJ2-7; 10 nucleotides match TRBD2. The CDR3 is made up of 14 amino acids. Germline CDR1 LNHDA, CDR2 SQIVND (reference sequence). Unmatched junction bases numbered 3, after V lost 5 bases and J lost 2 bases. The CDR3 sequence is CASSSSGGAYEQYF. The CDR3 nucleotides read TGTGCCAGTAGTTCGAGCGGGGGGGCCTACGAGCAGTACTTC. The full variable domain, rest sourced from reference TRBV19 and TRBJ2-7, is DGGITQSPKYLFRKEGQNVTLSCEQNLNHDAMYWYRQDPGQGLRLIYYSQIVNDFQKGDIAEGYSVSREKKESFPLTVTSAQKNPTAFYLCASSSSGGAYEQYFGPGTRLTVT.

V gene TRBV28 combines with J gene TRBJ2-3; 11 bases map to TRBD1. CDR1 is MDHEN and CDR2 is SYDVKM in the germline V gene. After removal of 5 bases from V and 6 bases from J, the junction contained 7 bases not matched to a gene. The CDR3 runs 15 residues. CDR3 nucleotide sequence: TGTGCCAGCAGTCCCCACGGGACAGGGGGGGATACGCAGTATTTT. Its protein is CASSPHGTGGDTQYF.

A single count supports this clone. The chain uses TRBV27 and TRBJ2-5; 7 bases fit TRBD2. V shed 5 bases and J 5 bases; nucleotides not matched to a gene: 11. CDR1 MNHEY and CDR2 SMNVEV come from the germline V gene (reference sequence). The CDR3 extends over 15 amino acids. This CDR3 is CASSPQGRAWETQYF. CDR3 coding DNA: TGTGCCAGCAGTCCCCAAGGGAGGGCCTGGGAGACCCAGTACTTC.

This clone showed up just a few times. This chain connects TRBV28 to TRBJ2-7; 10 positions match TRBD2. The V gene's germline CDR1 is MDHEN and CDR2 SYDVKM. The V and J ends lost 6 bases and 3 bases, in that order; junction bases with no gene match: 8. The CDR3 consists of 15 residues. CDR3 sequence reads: CASSEIAGGRYEQYF. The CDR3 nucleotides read TGTGCCAGCAGCGAGATAGCGGGAGGACGCTACGAGCAGTACTTC.

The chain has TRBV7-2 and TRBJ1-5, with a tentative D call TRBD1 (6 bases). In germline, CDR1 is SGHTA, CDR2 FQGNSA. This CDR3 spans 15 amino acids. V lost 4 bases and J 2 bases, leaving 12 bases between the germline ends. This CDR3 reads CASSSRRGGNQPQHF. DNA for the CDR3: TGTGCCAGCAGCTCCCGCAGGGGAGGCAATCAGCCCCAGCATTTT. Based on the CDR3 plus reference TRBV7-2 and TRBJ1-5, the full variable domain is GAGVSQSPSNKVTEKGKDVELRCDPISGHTALYWYRQSLGQGLEFLIYFQGNSAPDKSGLPSDRFSAERTGGSVSTLTIQRTQQEDSAVYLCASSSRRGGNQPQHFGDGTRLSIL.